Here is one TCR beta chain with its context. This record comes from a study of blood T cell repertoires in COVID-19. At the level of the study: Samples representing acute and convalescent COVID-19 were sourced from the United States, Italy and Spain.

V trimming: 4 bases; J trimming: 4 bases; junction bases outside the gene matches: 6. There are 14 residues in the CDR3. CDR1 LGHNA and CDR2 YSLEER come from the germline V gene. Original processing notes: Amplification from reference gene primers served as the basis for estimated nucleated cell counts. Clones were read by immunoSEQ multiplex PCR, and TCRdb kept only the in-frame ones, dropping some. Clonal size and the V and J genes are those of that table, whereas D and trimming came from the DNA. The table has fewer than 40,000 clones, about 83% seen once. This rearrangement joins TRBV4-3 to TRBJ1-1; 7 nucleotides agree with TRBD1. The material sequenced was peripheral blood. This TCR derives from a man in his sixties with active COVID-19. The CDR3 spells CASSPDRVGTEAFF. CDR3 bases: TGCGCCAGCAGCCCCGACAGGGTTGGCACTGAAGCTTTCTTT.